This TCR beta chain was retrieved from a study of neurological immune-mediated disorders. The CDR3 covers 14 residues. V lost 2 bases to trimming and J lost 11 bases; unmatched junction nucleotides: 10. CDR1 and CDR2 (germline): ENHRY, SYGVKD. Findings of the study overall: There was no clinical or MRI feature that showed an association with the multiple sclerosis repertoire cluster. HTLV-1-associated myelopathy showed the most TCR clonal expansion; multiple sclerosis the least, below healthy controls.

The unsorted libraries were made from 2 million PBMCs kept at -80 C. From the 5' RACE reads, TCRdb called clonotypes with MiXCR, one entry per CDR3 protein. The sample contains some 66,000 distinct CDR3 sequences, 4.5% of which appear only once. As regards this clonotype: Its antigen remains unknown.

This clonotype originated in a young man with multiple sclerosis. What was sequenced was PBMCs. The V call is TRBV10-3, the J call TRBJ1-1, with 8 bases aligning to TRBD1. The CDR3 DNA reads as TGTGCCATCAGTGAGATACAGGGGGAGTTTAGGGCTTTCTTT. Translation: CAISEIQGEFRAFF.